The source of this T cell receptor (beta chain) is a study of blood T cells in healthy people across ages. A second about 6 to 12 cycle PCR used barcoded and J-beta primers. Any given sample supplied a minimum of 3 million CDR3-containing paired-end reads. TCRdb fed the 5' RACE reads into MiXCR, producing one record per CDR3 protein. Of more than 650,000 distinct CDR3 sequences listed, about 55% were seen once; the top ten hold about 38%. A word on this clonotype: Its antigen remains unknown.

Study-level results: Getting older went along with TCR beta diversity per million T cells dropping roughly linearly.

Sequencing was performed on blood. The origin of this receptor is a man at least 80 years old in good health.

For the CDR3, the DNA is TGTGCCAGCAGCCCCGGGACAGATTCCTACAATGAGCAGTTCTTC. Amino acid sequence: CASSPGTDSYNEQFF. This chain uses TRBV12-3 or TRBV12-4 with TRBJ2-1; 7 positions agree with TRBD1. The CDR3 length is 15 residues. The J segment lost 1 base and the V segment lost 6 bases, leaving 6 bases of the junction unmatched.